Listed below are T cell receptor beta chains from one sample, sequenced in a study of blood T cell repertoires in COVID-19. Libraries were prepared by immunoSEQ multiplex PCR; TCRdb keeps only in-frame clonotypes and omits some of them. This table holds some 320,000 clones, around 90% found once. Specimen: PBMCs or T cells enriched from blood (not recorded which). The source is a man between 60 and 75 years old who had recovered from COVID-19. Each CDR3 is given with its conserved first and last residue. The D gene is left open where the match is weak. Size is omitted from some rows. Given values are once, few, many or a class for expanded clones.

d_call j_call clone_size v_call cdr3_aa cdr3_nt
NA TRBJ2-1 NA TRBV29-1 CSGNGVPPGEQFF TGCAGCGGCAACGGGGTCCCTCCGGGTGAGCAGTTCTTC
TRBD1 TRBJ2-7 NA TRBV14 CASSFWDREGLGSYEQYF TGTGCCAGCAGCTTCTGGGACAGGGAAGGGCTCGGATCCTACGAGCAGTACTTC
TRBD1 TRBJ1-6 NA TRBV13 CASSHYSQDRYYNSPLHF TGTGCCAGCAGCCACTATTCTCAGGACAGGTATTATAATTCACCCCTCCACTTT
TRBD2 TRBJ2-3 NA TRBV6-2/TRBV6-3 CASSYERIGTSGTADTQYF TGTGCCAGCAGTTACGAACGGATAGGGACTAGCGGGACGGCAGATACGCAGTATTTT
TRBD1 TRBJ1-2 NA TRBV6-6 CASIDSGTGNYGYTF TGTGCCAGCATCGACTCCGGGACAGGGAATTATGGCTACACCTTC
NA TRBJ2-2 NA TRBV2 CASSPRLVRPGTNTGELFF TGTGCCAGCAGCCCCCGGCTGGTGAGACCCGGGACGAACACCGGGGAGCTGTTTTTT
NA TRBJ2-5 NA TRBV28 CASVAAGAKGETQYF TGTGCCAGCGTCGCCGCGGGGGCAAAGGGAGAGACCCAGTACTTC
NA TRBJ2-3 NA TRBV5-1 CASSLEWGRASTDTQYF TGCGCCAGCAGCTTGGAGTGGGGCAGGGCCTCCACAGATACGCAGTATTTT
TRBD2 TRBJ2-6 NA TRBV7-2 CASSKVGLASGANVLTF TGTGCCAGCAGCAAAGTGGGACTAGCGTCAGGGGCCAACGTCCTGACTTTC
TRBD2 TRBJ2-1 NA TRBV3-1/TRBV3-2 CASSHLAGFGNEQFF TGTGCCAGCAGCCATCTAGCGGGATTTGGCAATGAGCAGTTCTTC
NA TRBJ1-1 once TRBV24-1 CATSDTGQMNTEAFF TGTGCCACCAGTGACACAGGACAGATGAACACTGAAGCTTTCTTT
TRBD1 TRBJ1-5 NA TRBV6-1 CASSELSRQGNQPQHF TGTGCCAGCAGTGAGTTATCTCGACAGGGGAATCAGCCCCAGCATTTT
NA TRBJ2-3 NA TRBV7-9 CASSPAGSSTDTQYF TGTGCCAGCAGCCCGGCGGGCAGTAGCACAGATACGCAGTATTTT
TRBD2 TRBJ2-2 NA TRBV5-4 CASRSGTRTGELFF TGTGCCAGCAGAAGCGGGACTAGGACCGGGGAGCTGTTTTTT
TRBD1 TRBJ1-4 NA TRBV4-1 CASSRGQGEFRTTNEKLFF TGCGCCAGCAGCCGAGGACAGGGGGAGTTTAGGACAACTAATGAAAAACTGTTTTTT
NA TRBJ1-1 NA TRBV15 CATSRRAGTPDKAFF TGTGCCACCAGCAGGAGAGCCGGGACTCCCGATAAAGCTTTCTTT
TRBD2 TRBJ2-1 NA TRBV19 CASSIGLALHEQFF TGTGCCAGTAGTATCGGACTAGCCCTTCATGAGCAGTTCTTC
NA TRBJ2-2 NA TRBV2 CASSAVARFTGELFF TGTGCCAGCAGTGCGGTGGCCAGGTTTACCGGGGAGCTGTTTTTT
TRBD1 TRBJ1-6 NA TRBV6-4 CASSFTTGSSPLHF TGTGCCAGCAGTTTTACGACAGGGAGTTCACCCCTCCACTTT
NA TRBJ1-3 NA TRBV7-8 CASSPWLEGRGNTIYF TGTGCCAGCAGCCCCTGGTTAGAAGGGAGGGGAAACACCATATATTTT
NA TRBJ2-7 NA TRBV24-1 CATSDSETSSYEQYF TGTGCCACCAGTGATTCTGAGACTAGCTCCTACGAGCAGTACTTC
NA TRBJ2-5 NA TRBV5-1 CASNPGQFQETQYF TGCGCCAGCAACCCGGGACAATTCCAAGAGACCCAGTACTTC
NA TRBJ1-5 NA TRBV18 CASSTRGTDQPQHF TGTGCCAGCTCTACACGGGGGACTGATCAGCCCCAGCATTTT
NA TRBJ1-6 once TRBV5-6 CASNGGNSPLHF TGTGCCAGCAACGGTGGTAATTCACCCCTCCACTTT
NA TRBJ1-2 NA TRBV28 CASSLWAGNYGYTF TGTGCCAGCAGTTTATGGGCAGGGAACTATGGCTACACCTTC
NA TRBJ1-4 NA TRBV4-1 CASSQDSGRGNEKLFF TGCGCCAGCAGCCAAGATTCTGGCAGGGGAAATGAAAAACTGTTTTTT
TRBD1 TRBJ2-3 NA TRBV24-1 CATSDHGQVTDTQYF TGTGCCACCAGTGATCATGGACAGGTCACAGATACGCAGTATTTT
TRBD1 TRBJ2-2 NA TRBV7-3 CASSAGQGGTGELFF TGTGCCAGCAGCGCCGGACAGGGGGGCACCGGGGAGCTGTTTTTT
NA TRBJ2-5 NA TRBV9 CASSVAMTRQETQYF TGTGCCAGCAGCGTAGCTATGACTCGCCAAGAGACCCAGTACTTC